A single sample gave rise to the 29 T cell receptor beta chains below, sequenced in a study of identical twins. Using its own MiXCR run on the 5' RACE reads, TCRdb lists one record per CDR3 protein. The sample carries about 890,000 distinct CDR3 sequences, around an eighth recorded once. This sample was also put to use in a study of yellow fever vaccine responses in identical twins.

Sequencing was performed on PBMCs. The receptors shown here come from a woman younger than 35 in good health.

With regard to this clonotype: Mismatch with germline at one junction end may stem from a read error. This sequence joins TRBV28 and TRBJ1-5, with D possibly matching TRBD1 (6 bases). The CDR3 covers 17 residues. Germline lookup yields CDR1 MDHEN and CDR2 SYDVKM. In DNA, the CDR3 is TGTGCCAGCAGTTTGTATTCAGGGGCTTATAGCAATCAGCACCAGCATTTT. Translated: CASSLYSGAYSNQHQHF.

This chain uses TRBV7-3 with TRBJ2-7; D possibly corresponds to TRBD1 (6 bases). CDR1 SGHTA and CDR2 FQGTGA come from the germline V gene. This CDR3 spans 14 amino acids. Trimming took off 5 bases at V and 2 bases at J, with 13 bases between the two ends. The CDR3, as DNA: TGTGCCAGCAGCCAGGGACACGGGCCCTACGAGCAGTACTTC. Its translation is CASSQGHGPYEQYF.

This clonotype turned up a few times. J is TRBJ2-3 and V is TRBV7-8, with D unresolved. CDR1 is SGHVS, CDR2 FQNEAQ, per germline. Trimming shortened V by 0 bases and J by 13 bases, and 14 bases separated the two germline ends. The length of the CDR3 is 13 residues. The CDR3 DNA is TGTGCCAGCAGCTTAGCGATGACGGGTCAGGAGTATTTT. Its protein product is CASSLAMTGQEYF.

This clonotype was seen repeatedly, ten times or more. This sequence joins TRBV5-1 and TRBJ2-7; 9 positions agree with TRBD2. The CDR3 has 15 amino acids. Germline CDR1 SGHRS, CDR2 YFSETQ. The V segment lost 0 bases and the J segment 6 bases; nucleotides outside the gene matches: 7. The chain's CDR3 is CASSLEVAGVGEQYF. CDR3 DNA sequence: TGCGCCAGCAGCTTGGAGGTAGCGGGAGTTGGCGAGCAGTACTTC. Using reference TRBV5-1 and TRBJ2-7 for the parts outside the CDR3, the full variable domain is KAGVTQTPRYLIKTRGQQVTLSCSPISGHRSVSWYQQTPGQGLQFLFEYFSETQRNKGNFPGRFSGRQFSNSRSEMNVSTLELGDSALYLCASSLEVAGVGEQYFGPGTRLTVT.

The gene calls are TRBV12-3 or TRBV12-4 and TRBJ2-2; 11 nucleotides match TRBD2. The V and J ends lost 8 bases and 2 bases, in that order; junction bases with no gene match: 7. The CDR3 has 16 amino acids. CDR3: CASGPGTSGNTGELFF. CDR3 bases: TGTGCCAGCGGGCCCGGGACTAGCGGCAACACCGGGGAGCTGTTTTTT.

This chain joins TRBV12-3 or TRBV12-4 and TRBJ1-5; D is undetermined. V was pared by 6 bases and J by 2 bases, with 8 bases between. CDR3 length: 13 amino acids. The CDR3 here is CASRGSGNQPQHF. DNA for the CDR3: TGTGCCAGCAGGGGCAGTGGCAATCAGCCCCAGCATTTT.

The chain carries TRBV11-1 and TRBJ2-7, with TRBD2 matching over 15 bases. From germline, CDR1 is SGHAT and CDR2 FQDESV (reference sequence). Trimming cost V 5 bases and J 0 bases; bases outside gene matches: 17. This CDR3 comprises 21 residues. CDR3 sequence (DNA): TGTGCCAGCAGCCGCCAGGCGAGCTCCGGGACTAGCGGGAGGTCCTCCTACGAGCAGTACTTC. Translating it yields CASSRQASSGTSGRSSYEQYF.

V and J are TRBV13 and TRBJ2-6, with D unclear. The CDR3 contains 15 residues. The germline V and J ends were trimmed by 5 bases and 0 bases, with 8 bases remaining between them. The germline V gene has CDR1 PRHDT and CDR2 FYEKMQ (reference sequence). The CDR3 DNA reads TGTGCCAGCAGCGTTCGATACTCTGGGGCCAACGTCCTGACTTTC. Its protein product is CASSVRYSGANVLTF.

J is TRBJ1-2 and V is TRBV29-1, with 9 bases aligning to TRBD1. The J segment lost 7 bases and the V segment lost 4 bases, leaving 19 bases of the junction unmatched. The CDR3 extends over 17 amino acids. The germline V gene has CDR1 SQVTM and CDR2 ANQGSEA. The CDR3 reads CSVADVERGQGVSGYTF. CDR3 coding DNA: TGCAGCGTTGCGGACGTCGAGAGGGGACAGGGAGTTTCTGGCTACACCTTC.

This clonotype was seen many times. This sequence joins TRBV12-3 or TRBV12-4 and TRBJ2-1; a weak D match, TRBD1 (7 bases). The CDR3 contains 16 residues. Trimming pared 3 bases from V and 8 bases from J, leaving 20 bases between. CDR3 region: CASSLGGQVKRDEQFF. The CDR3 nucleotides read TGTGCCAGCAGTTTGGGAGGACAGGTTAAACGGGATGAGCAGTTCTTC.

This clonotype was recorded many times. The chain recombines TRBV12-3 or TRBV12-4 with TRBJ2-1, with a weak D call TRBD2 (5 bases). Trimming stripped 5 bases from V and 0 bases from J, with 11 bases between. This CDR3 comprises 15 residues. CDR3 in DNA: TGTGCCAGCAGTCCCAGCCGGGGCTCCTACAATGAGCAGTTCTTC. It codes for CASSPSRGSYNEQFF.

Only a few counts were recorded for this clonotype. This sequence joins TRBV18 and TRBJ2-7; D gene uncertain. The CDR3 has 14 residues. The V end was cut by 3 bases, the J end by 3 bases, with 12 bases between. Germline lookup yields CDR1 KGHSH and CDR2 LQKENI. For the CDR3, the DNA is TGTGCCAGCTCACCCGGGCCCCTTATCTACGAGCAGTACTTC. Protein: CASSPGPLIYEQYF.

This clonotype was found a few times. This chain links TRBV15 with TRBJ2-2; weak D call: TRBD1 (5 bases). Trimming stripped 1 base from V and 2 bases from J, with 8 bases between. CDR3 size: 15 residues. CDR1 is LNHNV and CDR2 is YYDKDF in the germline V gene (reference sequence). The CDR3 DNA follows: TGTGCCACCAGCAGAGTTACAGGAAACACCGGGGAGCTGTTTTTT. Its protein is CATSRVTGNTGELFF.

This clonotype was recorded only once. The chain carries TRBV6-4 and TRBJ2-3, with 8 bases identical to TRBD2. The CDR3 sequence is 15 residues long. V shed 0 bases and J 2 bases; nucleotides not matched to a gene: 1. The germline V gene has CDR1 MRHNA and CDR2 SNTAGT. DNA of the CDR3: TGTGCCAGCAGTGACTCAGCGGGGGCCACAGATACGCAGTATTTT. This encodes CASSDSAGATDTQYF.

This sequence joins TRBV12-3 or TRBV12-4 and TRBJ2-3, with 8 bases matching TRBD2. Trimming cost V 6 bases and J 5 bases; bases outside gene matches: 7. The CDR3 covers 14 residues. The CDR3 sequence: CASSVAGRGDTQYF. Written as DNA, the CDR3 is TGTGCCAGCAGCGTAGCGGGACGAGGAGATACGCAGTATTTT.

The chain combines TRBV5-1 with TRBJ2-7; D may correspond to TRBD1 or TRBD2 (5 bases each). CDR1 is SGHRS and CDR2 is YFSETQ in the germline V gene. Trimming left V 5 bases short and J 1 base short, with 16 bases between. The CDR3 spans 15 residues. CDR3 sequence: CASRQSGTVSYEQYF. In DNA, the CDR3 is TGCGCCAGCAGACAATCCGGGACGGTATCCTACGAGCAGTACTTC.

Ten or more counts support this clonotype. In DNA form, the CDR3 reads TGTGCCAGCAGTTTGGGACAGGGCCCCTACGAGCAGTACGTC. Translated, it gives CASSLGQGPYEQYV. The V and J genes are TRBV28 and TRBJ2-7; TRBD1 matches 9 bases. The CDR3 runs 14 residues. V lost 3 bases, J lost 2 bases, and 2 bases stayed unmatched. Germline lookup yields CDR1 MDHEN and CDR2 SYDVKM.

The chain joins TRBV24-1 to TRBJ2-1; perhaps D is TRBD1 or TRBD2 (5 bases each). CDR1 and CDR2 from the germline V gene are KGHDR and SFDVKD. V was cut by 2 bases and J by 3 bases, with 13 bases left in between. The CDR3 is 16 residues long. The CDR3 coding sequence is TGTGCCACCAGTGATTCGGGGCTACCTAACTACAATGAGCAGTTCTTC. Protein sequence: CATSDSGLPNYNEQFF.

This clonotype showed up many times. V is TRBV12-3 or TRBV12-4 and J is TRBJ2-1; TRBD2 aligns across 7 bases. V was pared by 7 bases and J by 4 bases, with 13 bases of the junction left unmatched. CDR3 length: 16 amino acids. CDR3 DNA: TGTGCCAGCACGGTTTCTGGGGGGGGTCCGTACAATGAGCAGTTCTTC. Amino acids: CASTVSGGGPYNEQFF.

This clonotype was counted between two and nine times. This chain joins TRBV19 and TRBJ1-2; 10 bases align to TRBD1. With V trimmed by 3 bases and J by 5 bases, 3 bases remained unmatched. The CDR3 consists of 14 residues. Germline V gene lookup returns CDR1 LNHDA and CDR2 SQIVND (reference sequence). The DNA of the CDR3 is TGTGCCAGTAGTATTGGACAGGGGGAATATGGCTACACCTTC. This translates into CASSIGQGEYGYTF.

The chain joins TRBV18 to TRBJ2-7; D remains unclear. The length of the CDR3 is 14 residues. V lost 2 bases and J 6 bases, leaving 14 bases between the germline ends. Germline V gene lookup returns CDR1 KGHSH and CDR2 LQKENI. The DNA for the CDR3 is TGTGCCAGCTCACCAGGGCTGGCTGTGAGCGAGCAGTACTTC. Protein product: CASSPGLAVSEQYF.

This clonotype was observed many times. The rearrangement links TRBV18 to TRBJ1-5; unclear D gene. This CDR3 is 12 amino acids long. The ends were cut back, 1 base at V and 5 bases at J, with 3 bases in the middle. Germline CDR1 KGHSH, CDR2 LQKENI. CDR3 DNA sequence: TGTGCCAGCTCACCACGAGATCAGCCCCAGCATTTT. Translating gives CASSPRDQPQHF.

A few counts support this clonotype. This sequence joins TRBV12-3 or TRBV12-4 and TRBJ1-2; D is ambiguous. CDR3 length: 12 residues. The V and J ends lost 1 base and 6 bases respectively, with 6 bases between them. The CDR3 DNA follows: TGTGCCAGCAGTTTAGGTCCTGATGGCTACACCTTC. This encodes CASSLGPDGYTF.

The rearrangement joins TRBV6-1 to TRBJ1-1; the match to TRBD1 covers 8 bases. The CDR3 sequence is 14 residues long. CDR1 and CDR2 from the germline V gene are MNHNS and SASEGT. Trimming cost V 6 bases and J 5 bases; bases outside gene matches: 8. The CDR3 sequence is CASRRTGLGTEAFF. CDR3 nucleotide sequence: TGTGCCAGCAGGAGGACAGGGTTGGGGACTGAAGCTTTCTTT.

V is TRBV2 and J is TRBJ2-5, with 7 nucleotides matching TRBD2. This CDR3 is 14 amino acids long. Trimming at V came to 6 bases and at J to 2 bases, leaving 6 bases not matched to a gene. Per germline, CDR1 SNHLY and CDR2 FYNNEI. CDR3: CASRAPGLQETQYF. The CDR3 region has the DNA TGTGCCAGCAGAGCCCCGGGACTACAAGAGACCCAGTACTTC.

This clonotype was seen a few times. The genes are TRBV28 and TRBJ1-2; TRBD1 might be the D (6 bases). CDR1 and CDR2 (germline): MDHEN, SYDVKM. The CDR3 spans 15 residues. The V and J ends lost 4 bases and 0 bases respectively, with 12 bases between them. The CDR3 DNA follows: TGTGCCAGCAGTTCTCCAGGGGCAGCTAACTATGGCTACACCTTC. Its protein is CASSSPGAANYGYTF.

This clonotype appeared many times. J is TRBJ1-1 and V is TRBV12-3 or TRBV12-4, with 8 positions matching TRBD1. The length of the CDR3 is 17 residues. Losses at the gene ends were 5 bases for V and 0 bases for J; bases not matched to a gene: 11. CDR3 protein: CASSRTGTGNMNTEAFF. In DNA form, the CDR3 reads TGTGCCAGCAGTCGGACCGGGACAGGAAACATGAACACTGAAGCTTTCTTT.

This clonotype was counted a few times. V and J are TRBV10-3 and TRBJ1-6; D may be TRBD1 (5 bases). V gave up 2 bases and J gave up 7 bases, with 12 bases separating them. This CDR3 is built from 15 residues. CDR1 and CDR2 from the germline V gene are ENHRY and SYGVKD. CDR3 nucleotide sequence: TGTGCCATCAGTGAGGGGGCCTTAGACAATTCACCCCTCCACTTT. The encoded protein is CAISEGALDNSPLHF.

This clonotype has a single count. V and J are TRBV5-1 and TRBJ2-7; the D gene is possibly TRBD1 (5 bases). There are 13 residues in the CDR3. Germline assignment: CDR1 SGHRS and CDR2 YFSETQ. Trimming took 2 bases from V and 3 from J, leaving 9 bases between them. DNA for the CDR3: TGCGCCAGCAGCTTTGGACACATCTACGAGCAGTACTTC. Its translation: CASSFGHIYEQYF. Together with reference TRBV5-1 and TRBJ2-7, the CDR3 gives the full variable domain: KAGVTQTPRYLIKTRGQQVTLSCSPISGHRSVSWYQQTPGQGLQFLFEYFSETQRNKGNFPGRFSGRQFSNSRSEMNVSTLELGDSALYLCASSFGHIYEQYFGPGTRLTVT.